This T cell receptor beta chain was recorded in a study of blood T cell repertoires in COVID-19. At the level of the study: T cells, B-cell-depleted T cells, or PBMCs supplied cDNA or gDNA.

Sequencing used immunoSEQ multiplex PCR; TCRdb keeps in-frame clones, though not all of them. The table records approximately 44,000 clones, around three quarters of them present only once. The V end was cut by 0 bases, the J end by 5 bases, with 13 bases between. Germline assignment: CDR1 LNHDA and CDR2 SQIVND (reference sequence). The CDR3 has 15 amino acids. The chain joins TRBV19 to TRBJ1-2, with D maybe TRBD1 (6 bases). Specimen: peripheral blood. The sequence came from an elderly woman with acute or convalescent COVID-19. The DNA for the CDR3 is TGTGCCAGTAGTATAGATAACAGGGCTCGGTATGGCTACACCTTC. Its translation: CASSIDNRARYGYTF.